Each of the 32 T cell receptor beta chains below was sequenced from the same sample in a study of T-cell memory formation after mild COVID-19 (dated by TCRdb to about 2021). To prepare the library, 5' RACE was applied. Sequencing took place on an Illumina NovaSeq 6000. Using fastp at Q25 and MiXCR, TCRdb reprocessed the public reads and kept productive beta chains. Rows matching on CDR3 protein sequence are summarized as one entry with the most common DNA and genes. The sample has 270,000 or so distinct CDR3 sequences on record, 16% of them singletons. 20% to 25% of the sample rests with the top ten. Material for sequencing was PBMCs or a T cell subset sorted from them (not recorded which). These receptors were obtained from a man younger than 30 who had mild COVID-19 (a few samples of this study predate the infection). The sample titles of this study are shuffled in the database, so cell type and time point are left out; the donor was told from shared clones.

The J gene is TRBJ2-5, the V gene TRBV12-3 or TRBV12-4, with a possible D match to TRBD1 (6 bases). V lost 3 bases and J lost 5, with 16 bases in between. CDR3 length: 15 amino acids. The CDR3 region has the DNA TGTGCCAGCAGTTTTTCCCCCACAGGGTGGGAGACCCAGTACTTC. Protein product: CASSFSPTGWETQYF.

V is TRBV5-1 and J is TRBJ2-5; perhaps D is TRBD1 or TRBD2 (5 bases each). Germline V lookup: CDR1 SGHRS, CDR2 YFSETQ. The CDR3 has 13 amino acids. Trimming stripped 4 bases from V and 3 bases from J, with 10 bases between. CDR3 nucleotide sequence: TGCGCCAGCAGCAGGGACGGAGAAGAGACCCAGTACTTC. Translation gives CASSRDGEETQYF.

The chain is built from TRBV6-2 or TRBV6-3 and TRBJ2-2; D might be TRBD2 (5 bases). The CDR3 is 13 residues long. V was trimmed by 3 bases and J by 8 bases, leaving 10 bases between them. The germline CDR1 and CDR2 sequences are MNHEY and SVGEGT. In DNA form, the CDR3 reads TGTGCCAGCAGTTATAGCGCCGAGGGGGAGCTGTTTTTT. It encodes CASSYSAEGELFF.

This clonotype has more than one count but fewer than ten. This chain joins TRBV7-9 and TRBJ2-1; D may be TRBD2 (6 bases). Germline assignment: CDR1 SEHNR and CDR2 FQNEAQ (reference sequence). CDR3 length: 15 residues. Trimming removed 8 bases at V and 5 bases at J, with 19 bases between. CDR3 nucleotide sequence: TGTGCCAGCGGGGGGATCGGGGAAGTTAACAATGAGCAGTTCTTC. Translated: CASGGIGEVNNEQFF.

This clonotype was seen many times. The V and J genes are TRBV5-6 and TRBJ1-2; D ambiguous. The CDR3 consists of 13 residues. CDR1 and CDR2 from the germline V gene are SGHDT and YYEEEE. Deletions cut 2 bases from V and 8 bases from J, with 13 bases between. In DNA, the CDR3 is TGTGCCAGCAGCTTTGCCCCTAAGGGCGGCTACACCTTC. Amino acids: CASSFAPKGGYTF.

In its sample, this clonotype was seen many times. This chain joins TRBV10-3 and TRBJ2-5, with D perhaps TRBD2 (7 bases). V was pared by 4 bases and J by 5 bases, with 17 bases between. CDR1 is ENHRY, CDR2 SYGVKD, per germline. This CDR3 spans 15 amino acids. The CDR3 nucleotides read TGTGCCATCAGTGTGGGGGGGCATCGGTTTGAGACCCAGTACTTC. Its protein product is CAISVGGHRFETQYF.

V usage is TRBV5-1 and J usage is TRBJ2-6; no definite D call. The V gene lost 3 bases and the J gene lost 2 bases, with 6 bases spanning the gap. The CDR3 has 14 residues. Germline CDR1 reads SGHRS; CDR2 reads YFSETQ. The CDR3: CASSSTPGANVLTF. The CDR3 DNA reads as TGCGCCAGCAGCTCAACCCCTGGGGCCAACGTCCTGACTTTC.

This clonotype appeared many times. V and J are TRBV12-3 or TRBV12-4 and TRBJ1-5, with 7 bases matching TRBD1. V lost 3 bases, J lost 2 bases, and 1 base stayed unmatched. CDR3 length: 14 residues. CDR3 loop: CASSFTGGNQPQHF. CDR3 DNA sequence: TGTGCCAGCAGTTTTACAGGGGGCAATCAGCCCCAGCATTTT.

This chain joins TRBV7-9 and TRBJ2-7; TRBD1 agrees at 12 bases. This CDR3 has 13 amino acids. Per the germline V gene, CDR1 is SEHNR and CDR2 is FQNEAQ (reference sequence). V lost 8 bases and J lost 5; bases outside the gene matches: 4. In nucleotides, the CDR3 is TGTGCCAGCGGGGGACAGGGGGCCGACGAGCAGTACGTC. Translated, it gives CASGGQGADEQYV.

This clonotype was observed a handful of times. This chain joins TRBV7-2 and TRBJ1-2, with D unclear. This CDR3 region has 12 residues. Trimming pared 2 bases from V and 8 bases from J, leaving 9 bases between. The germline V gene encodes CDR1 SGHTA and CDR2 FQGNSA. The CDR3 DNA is TGTGCCAGCAGCTTAACTGGGCGGGGCTACACCTTC. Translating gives CASSLTGRGYTF. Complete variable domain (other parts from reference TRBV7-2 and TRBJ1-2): GAGVSQSPSNKVTEKGKDVELRCDPISGHTALYWYRQSLGQGLEFLIYFQGNSAPDKSGLPSDRFSAERTGGSVSTLTIQRTQQEDSAVYLCASSLTGRGYTFGSGTRLTVV.

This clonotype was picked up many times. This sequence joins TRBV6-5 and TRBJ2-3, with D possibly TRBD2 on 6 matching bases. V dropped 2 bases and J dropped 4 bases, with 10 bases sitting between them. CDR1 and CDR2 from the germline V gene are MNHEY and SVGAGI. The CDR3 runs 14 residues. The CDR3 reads CASSYAGGADTQYF. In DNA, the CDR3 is TGTGCCAGCAGTTACGCCGGGGGAGCAGATACGCAGTATTTT.

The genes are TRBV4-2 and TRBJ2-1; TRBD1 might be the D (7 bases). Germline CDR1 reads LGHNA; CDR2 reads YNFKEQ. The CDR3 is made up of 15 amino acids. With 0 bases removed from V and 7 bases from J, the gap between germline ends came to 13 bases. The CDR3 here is CASSQEGGQLNEQFF. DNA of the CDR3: TGTGCCAGCAGCCAAGAGGGGGGACAGCTAAATGAGCAGTTCTTC.

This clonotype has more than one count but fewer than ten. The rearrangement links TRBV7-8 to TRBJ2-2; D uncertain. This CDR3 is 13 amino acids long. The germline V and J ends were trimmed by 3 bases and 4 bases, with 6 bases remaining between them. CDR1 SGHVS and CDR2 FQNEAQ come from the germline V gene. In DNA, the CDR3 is TGTGCCAGCAGCTTCCCTACCACCGGGGAGCTGTTTTTT. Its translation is CASSFPTTGELFF.

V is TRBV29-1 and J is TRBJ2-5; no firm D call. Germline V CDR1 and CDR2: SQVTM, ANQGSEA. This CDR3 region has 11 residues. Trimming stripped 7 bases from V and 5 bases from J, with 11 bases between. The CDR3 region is CSGSDAETQYF. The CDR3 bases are TGCAGCGGAAGTGATGCGGAGACCCAGTACTTC. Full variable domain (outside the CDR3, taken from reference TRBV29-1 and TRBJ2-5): SAVISQKPSRDICQRGTSLTIQCQVDSQVTMMFWYRQQPGQSLTLIATANQGSEATYESGFVIDKFPISRPNLTFSTLTVSNMSPEDSSIYLCSGSDAETQYFGPGTRLLVL.

The CDR3 sequence: CASSQESIGDTQYF. The DNA of the CDR3 is TGCGCCAGCAGCCAAGAGTCTATCGGAGATACGCAGTATTTT. The V gene is TRBV4-3, the J gene TRBJ2-3; the D is unclear. V lost 0 bases and J 5 bases, leaving 9 bases between the germline ends. The CDR3 totals 14 residues. Germline CDR1 reads LGHNA; CDR2 reads YSLEER.

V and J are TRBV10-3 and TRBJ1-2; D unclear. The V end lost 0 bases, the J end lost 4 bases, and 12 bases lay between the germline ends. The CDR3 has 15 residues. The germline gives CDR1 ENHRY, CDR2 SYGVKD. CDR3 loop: CAISESGPLGYGYTF. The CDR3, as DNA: TGTGCCATCAGTGAGTCGGGCCCCTTAGGCTATGGCTACACCTTC.

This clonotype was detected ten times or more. This CDR3 is CASSSRGETQYF. CDR3 DNA sequence: TGTGCCAGCAGCTCCAGGGGAGAGACCCAGTACTTC. V usage is TRBV12-3 or TRBV12-4 and J usage is TRBJ2-5; maybe TRBD1 (6 bases). Trimming left V 6 bases short and J 4 bases short, with 9 bases between. The CDR3 is made up of 12 amino acids.

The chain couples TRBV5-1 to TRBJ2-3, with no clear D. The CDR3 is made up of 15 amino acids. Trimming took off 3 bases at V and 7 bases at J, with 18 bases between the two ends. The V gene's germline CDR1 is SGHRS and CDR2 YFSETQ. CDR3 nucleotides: TGCGCCAGCAGCTCGTGGGCCTTTACCCAAAATACGCAGTATTTT. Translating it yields CASSSWAFTQNTQYF.

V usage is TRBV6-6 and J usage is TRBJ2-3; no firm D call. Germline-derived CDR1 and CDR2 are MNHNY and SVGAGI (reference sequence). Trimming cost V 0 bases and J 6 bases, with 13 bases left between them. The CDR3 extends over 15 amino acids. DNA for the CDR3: TGTGCCAGCAGTTACTCAGGATCCAGACTGGATACGCAGTATTTT. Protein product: CASSYSGSRLDTQYF.

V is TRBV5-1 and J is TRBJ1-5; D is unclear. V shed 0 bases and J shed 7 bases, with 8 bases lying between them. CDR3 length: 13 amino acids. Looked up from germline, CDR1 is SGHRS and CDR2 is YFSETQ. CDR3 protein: CASSLGVEQPQHF. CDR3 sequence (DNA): TGCGCCAGCAGCTTGGGGGTCGAACAGCCCCAGCATTTT. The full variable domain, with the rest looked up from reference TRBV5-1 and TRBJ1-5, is KAGVTQTPRYLIKTRGQQVTLSCSPISGHRSVSWYQQTPGQGLQFLFEYFSETQRNKGNFPGRFSGRQFSNSRSEMNVSTLELGDSALYLCASSLGVEQPQHFGDGTRLSIL.

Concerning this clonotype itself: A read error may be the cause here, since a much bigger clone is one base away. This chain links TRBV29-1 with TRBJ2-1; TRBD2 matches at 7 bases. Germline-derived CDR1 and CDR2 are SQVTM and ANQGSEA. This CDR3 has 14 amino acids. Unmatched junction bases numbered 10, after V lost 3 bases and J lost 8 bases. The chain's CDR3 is CSVDRAGGGYEQFF. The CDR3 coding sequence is TGCAGCGTTGATCGGGCTGGCGGGGGTTATGAGCAGTTCTTC.

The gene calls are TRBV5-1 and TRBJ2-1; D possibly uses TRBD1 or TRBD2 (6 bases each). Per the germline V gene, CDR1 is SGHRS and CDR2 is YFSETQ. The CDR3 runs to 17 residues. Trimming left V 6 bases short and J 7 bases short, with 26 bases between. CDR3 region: CASIPISAGGALNEQFF. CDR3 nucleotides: TGCGCCAGCATCCCGATCTCGGCCGGGGGCGCTTTGAATGAGCAGTTCTTC.

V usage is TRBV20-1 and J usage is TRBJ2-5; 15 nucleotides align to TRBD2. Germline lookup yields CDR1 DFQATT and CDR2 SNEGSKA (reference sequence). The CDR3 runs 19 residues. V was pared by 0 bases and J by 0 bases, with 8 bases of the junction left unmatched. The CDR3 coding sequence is TGCAGTGCTAGAGATCCCGGGACTAGCGGGGGGCCGTACCAAGAGACCCAGTACTTC. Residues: CSARDPGTSGGPYQETQYF.

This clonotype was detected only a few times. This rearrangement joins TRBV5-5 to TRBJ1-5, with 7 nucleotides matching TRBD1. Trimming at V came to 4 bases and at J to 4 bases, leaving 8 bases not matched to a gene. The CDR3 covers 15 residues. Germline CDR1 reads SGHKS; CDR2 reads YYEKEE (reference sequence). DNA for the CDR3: TGTGCCAGCAGCCGAATTCGGGACAGTAATCAGCCCCAGCATTTT. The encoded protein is CASSRIRDSNQPQHF.

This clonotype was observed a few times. CDR3 sequence (DNA): TGTGCCAGCAGCCCCTACAGGGGCTCTGGAAACACCATATATTTT. It codes for CASSPYRGSGNTIYF. The rearrangement uses TRBV9 and TRBJ1-3, with 7 bases matching TRBD1. Germline V gene sequence: CDR1 SGDLS, CDR2 YYNGEE. The CDR3 consists of 15 residues. Trimming removed 4 bases from V and 0 bases from J; junction bases left unmatched: 4.

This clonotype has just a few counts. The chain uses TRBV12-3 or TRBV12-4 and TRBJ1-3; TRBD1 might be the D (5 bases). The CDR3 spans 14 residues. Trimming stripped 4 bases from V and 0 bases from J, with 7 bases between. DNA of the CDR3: TGTGCCAGCAGTTACAGGAGCTCTGGAAACACCATATATTTT. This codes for CASSYRSSGNTIYF.

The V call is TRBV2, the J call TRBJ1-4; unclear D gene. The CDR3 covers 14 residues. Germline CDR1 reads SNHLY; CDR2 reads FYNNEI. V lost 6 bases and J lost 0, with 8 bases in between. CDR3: CASRATSTNEKLFF. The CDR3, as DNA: TGTGCCAGCAGGGCGACCTCAACTAATGAAAAACTGTTTTTT. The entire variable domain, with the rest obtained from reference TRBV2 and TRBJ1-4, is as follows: EPEVTQTPSHQVTQMGQEVILRCVPISNHLYFYWYRQILGQKVEFLVSFYNNEISEKSEIFDDQFSVERPDGSNFTLKIRSTKLEDSAMYFCASRATSTNEKLFFGSGTQLSVL.

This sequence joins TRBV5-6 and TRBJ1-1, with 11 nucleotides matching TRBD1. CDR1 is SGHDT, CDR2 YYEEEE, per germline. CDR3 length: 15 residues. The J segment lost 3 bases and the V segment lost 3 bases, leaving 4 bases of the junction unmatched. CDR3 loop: CASSWDRGSDTEAFF. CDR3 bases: TGTGCCAGCAGCTGGGACAGGGGGTCAGACACTGAAGCTTTCTTT.

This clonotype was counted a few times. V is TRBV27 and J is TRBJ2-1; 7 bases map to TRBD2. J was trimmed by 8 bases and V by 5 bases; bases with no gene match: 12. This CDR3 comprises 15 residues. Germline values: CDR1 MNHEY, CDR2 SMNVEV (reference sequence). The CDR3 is CASSRAGRPIHEQFF. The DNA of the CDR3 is TGTGCCAGCAGTCGAGCGGGGCGACCGATTCATGAGCAGTTCTTC.

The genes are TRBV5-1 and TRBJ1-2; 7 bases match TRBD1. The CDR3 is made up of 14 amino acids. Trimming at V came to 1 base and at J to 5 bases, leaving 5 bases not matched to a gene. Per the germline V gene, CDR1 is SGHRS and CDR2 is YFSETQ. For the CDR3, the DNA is TGCGCCAGCAGCTTGAACAGGGGAGGGTATGGCTACACCTTC. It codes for CASSLNRGGYGYTF.

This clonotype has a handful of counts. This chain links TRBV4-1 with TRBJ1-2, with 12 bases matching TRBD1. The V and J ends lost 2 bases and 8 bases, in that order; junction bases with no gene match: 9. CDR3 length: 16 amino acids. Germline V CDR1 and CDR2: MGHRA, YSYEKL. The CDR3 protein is CASSQQGTGGQGGYTF. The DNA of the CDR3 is TGCGCCAGCAGCCAACAAGGGACAGGGGGCCAAGGAGGCTACACCTTC.

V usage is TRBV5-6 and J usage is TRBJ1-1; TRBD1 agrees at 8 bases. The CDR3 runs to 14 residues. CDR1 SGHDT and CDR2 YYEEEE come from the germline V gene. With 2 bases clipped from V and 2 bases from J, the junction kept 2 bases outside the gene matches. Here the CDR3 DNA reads TGTGCCAGCAGCTTCGGGACAGGAAACACTGAAGCTTTCTTT. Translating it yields CASSFGTGNTEAFF.